The rows below give T cell receptor beta chains drawn from one sample of a study of T cell repertoires in cytomegalovirus infection. TCRdb re-derived calls from the reads in MiXCR, one entry per CDR3 protein. The table includes a few hundred thousand distinct CDR3 sequences, about an eighth detected once. Sequenced: PBMCs. Receptors originate from a human donor in good health (CMV status not recorded). Some clones in this sample may be carry-over from other donors' samples. CDR3s include the opening cysteine and the closing phenylalanine or tryptophan.

V	J	CDR3
TRBV28	TRBJ2-7	CASEGRDRIYEQYF
TRBV6-6	TRBJ1-5	CASNDRGGNQPQHF
TRBV5-5	TRBJ1-2	CASSWGQGVYGYTF
TRBV20-1	TRBJ1-1	CSASIQENTEAVF
TRBV10-3	TRBJ2-2	CAINDRVAGELFF
TRBV4-3	TRBJ2-1	CASSPSGTGASNEQFF
TRBV6-6	TRBJ1-1	CASSWTGEIGPFF
TRBV7-2	TRBJ2-5	CASSLGTGVGKTQYF
TRBV6-5	TRBJ2-7	CASSTSLREQYF
TRBV25-1	TRBJ2-1	CASSELVRTGYNEQFF
TRBV29-1	TRBJ2-1	CSVRSRLSYNEQFF
TRBV20-1	TRBJ2-7	CSAPVATGLSYEQYF
TRBV23-1	TRBJ1-1	CASGREAFF
TRBV7-2	TRBJ1-2	CASSPSGPYGYTF
TRBV28	TRBJ2-7	CASSLSILAKAYEQYF
TRBV7-2	TRBJ1-5	CASSSGQRNQPQHF
TRBV7-9	TRBJ1-1	CASRDVMNTEAFF
TRBV27	TRBJ1-1	CASSLSYNPNTEAFF
TRBV6-6	TRBJ2-5	CARPPGYAQETQYF
TRBV4-2	TRBJ2-2	CASSQAPVNRGSTGELFF
TRBV6-2/TRBV6-3	TRBJ1-2	CASSYAGGYGYTF
TRBV20-1	TRBJ2-5	CSAKPQGQETQYF
TRBV5-6	TRBJ1-1	CASSFRTGVAFF
TRBV7-3	TRBJ1-1	CASSPTPLTGMNTEAFF
TRBV10-3	TRBJ2-7	CAISGDRAEQYF